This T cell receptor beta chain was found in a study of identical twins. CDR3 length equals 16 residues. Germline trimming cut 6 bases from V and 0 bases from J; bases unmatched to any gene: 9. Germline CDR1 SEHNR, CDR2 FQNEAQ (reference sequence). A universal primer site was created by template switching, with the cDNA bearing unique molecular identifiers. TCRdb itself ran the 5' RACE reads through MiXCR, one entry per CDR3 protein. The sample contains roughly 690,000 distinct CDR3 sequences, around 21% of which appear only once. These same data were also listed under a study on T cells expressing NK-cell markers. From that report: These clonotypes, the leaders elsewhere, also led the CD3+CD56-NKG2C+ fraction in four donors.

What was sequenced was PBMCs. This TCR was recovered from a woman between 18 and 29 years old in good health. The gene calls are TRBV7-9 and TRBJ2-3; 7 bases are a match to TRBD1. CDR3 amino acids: CASRALGQSSTDTQYF. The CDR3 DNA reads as TGTGCCAGCAGGGCTCTGGGACAGTCTAGCACAGATACGCAGTATTTT.